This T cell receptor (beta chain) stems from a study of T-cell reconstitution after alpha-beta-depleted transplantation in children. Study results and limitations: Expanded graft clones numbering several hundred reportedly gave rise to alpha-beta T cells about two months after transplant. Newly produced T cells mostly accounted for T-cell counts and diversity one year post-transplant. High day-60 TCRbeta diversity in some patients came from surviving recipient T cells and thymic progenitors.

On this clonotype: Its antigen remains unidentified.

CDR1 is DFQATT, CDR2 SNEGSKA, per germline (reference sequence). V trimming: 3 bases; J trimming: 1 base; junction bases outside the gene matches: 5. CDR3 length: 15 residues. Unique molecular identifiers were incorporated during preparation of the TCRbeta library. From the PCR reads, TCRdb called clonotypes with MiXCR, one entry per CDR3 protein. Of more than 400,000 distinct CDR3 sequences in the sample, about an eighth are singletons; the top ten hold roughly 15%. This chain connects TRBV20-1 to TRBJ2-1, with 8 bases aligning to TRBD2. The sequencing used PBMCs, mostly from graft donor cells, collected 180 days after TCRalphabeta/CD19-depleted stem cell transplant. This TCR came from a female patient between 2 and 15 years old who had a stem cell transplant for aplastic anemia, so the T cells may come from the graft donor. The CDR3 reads CSASSREESYNEQFF. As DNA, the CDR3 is TGCAGTGCTAGTTCGCGGGAGGAGTCCTACAATGAGCAGTTCTTC.